The 21 T cell receptor beta chains given below trace back to one sample, sequenced in a study of blood T cell repertoires in COVID-19 (dated by TCRdb to about 2020). The library was built by means of the immunoSEQ multiplex PCR assay. The table was pulled from immuneACCESS by TCRdb, which kept in-frame rearrangements only. Such tables lose some clones; where checked, under half of the loss comes from unresolved V genes, and the rest has no known cause. Across this sample there are about 250,000 clones, with roughly 86% seen only once. Jointly, the top ten make up approximately 6% of the sample. Sample: peripheral blood. The receptors originated from an elderly woman with COVID-19, enrolled during active disease.

The rearrangement joins TRBV7-9 to TRBJ2-3; 15 bases agree with TRBD2. Trimming took 5 bases from V and 5 from J; bases not matched to a gene: 11. The germline V gene has CDR1 SEHNR and CDR2 FQNEAQ (reference sequence). This CDR3 has 18 amino acids. The CDR3 sequence is CASSPPRTSGGAGDTQYF. The CDR3 DNA sequence: TGTGCCAGCAGCCCCCCTCGGACTAGCGGGGGGGCTGGAGATACGCAGTATTTT.

The J gene is TRBJ1-5, the V gene TRBV6-2 or TRBV6-3; 7 bases are a match to TRBD1. Germline CDR1 MNHEY, CDR2 SVGEGT. V shed 6 bases and J 4 bases; nucleotides not matched to a gene: 9. The CDR3 extends over 15 amino acids. In DNA form, the CDR3 reads TGTGCCAGCAGCCCTCAGGGGGGAGGAAATCAGCCCCAGCATTTT. Translation gives CASSPQGGGNQPQHF.

The chain uses TRBV2 and TRBJ2-1; possibly TRBD1 for D (5 bases). From germline, CDR1 is SNHLY and CDR2 FYNNEI. V was shortened by 0 bases and J by 2 bases, with 14 bases between the two germline ends. The CDR3 has 17 amino acids. As DNA, the CDR3 is TGTGCCAGCAGTGAAGCTCTGATAAGGGGTCCCTACAATGAGCAGTTCTTC. Translated, it gives CASSEALIRGPYNEQFF.

The chain carries TRBV27 and TRBJ1-1, with 9 bases fitting TRBD1. Trimming cost V 5 bases and J 5 bases; bases outside gene matches: 12. The CDR3 extends over 16 amino acids. Germline V CDR1 and CDR2: MNHEY, SMNVEV (reference sequence). The CDR3 DNA follows: TGTGCCAGCAGTCCCTTGGACAGGGGTGGGGGGACTGAAGCTTTCTTT. It encodes CASSPLDRGGGTEAFF.

The rearrangement joins TRBV15 to TRBJ2-3, with TRBD1 matching 7 bases. With V trimmed by 0 bases and J by 7 bases, 4 bases remained unmatched. The germline CDR1 and CDR2 sequences are LNHNV and YYDKDF (reference sequence). The CDR3 covers 14 residues. In DNA, the CDR3 is TGTGCCACCAGCAGAGATCCGGGACAGTATACGCAGTATTTT. Encoded protein: CATSRDPGQYTQYF.

The chain joins TRBV7-2 to TRBJ2-5; D is uncertain. The V end was cut by 1 base, the J end by 4 bases, with 10 bases between. Per germline, CDR1 SGHTA and CDR2 FQGNSA. There are 14 residues in the CDR3. Here the CDR3 DNA reads TGTGCCAGCAGCTTAGTTCTGGGCTCAGAGACCCAGTACTTC. Protein sequence: CASSLVLGSETQYF.

V gene TRBV30 combines with J gene TRBJ1-5; possible D gene TRBD1, 6 bases. This CDR3 comprises 15 residues. CDR1 is GTSNPN and CDR2 is SVGIG in the germline V gene (reference sequence). Trimming removed 3 bases from V and 5 bases from J, with 17 bases in between. Written as DNA, the CDR3 is TGTGCCTGGAGCTTACCGGGGGGGCGCGATCAGCCCCAGCATTTT. Translation gives CAWSLPGGRDQPQHF.

CDR3 nucleotide sequence: TGTGCCAGTAGTGTCGGGACAGGGGGCAATCAGCCCCAGCATTTT. It is translated as CASSVGTGGNQPQHF. The V gene is TRBV19, the J gene TRBJ1-5; the match to TRBD1 covers 10 bases. V lost 5 bases, J lost 2 bases, and 3 bases stayed unmatched. The CDR3 spans 15 residues. In germline, CDR1 is LNHDA, CDR2 SQIVND (reference sequence).

The chain employs TRBV7-6 and TRBJ1-2; 11 bases line up with TRBD1. From germline, CDR1 is SGHVS and CDR2 FNYEAQ. The CDR3 totals 15 residues. Losses at the gene ends were 5 bases for V and 2 bases for J; bases not matched to a gene: 4. In DNA, the CDR3 is TGTGCCAGCAGCCCGTGGACAGGGGGCAACTATGGCTACACCTTC. Encoded protein: CASSPWTGGNYGYTF.

The rearrangement links TRBV2 to TRBJ1-2; TRBD1 agrees at 7 bases. The CDR3 is 13 amino acids. The J segment lost 2 bases and the V segment lost 6 bases, leaving 3 bases of the junction unmatched. Looked up from germline, CDR1 is SNHLY and CDR2 is FYNNEI. CDR3 DNA: TGTGCCAGCAGCAGGGGACAGAACTATGGCTACACCTTC. The encoded protein is CASSRGQNYGYTF. The full variable domain, in which reference TRBV2 and TRBJ1-2 provide the parts outside the CDR3, is EPEVTQTPSHQVTQMGQEVILRCVPISNHLYFYWYRQILGQKVEFLVSFYNNEISEKSEIFDDQFSVERPDGSNFTLKIRSTKLEDSAMYFCASSRGQNYGYTFGSGTRLTVV.

This clone occurred once. The rearrangement links TRBV6-5 to TRBJ1-4; 7 positions match TRBD1. V lost 8 bases, J lost 7 bases, and 7 bases stayed unmatched. Germline CDR1 is MNHEY and CDR2 is SVGAGI. The CDR3 is 13 amino acids. CDR3 nucleotide sequence: TGTGCCAGCGCAGGGGGACTGGGTGAAAAACTGTTTTTT. It encodes CASAGGLGEKLFF.

The chain has TRBV12-3 or TRBV12-4 and TRBJ2-1; no clear D gene. Between the trimmed V and J ends, which lost 2 bases and 5 bases, there was a span of 7 bases. The CDR3 covers 13 residues. This CDR3 is CASSLMQNNEQFF. The CDR3 coding sequence is TGTGCCAGCAGTTTAATGCAGAACAATGAGCAGTTCTTC.

The J gene is TRBJ2-1, the V gene TRBV5-4; 7 positions match TRBD1. CDR3 length: 12 amino acids. The germline V gene encodes CDR1 SGHNT and CDR2 YYREEE (reference sequence). J was trimmed by 6 bases and V by 4 bases; bases with no gene match: 1. The CDR3 is CASSRDSNEQFF. The CDR3 DNA is TGTGCCAGCAGCAGGGACAGCAATGAGCAGTTCTTC.

This chain connects TRBV5-1 to TRBJ2-3; D gene uncertain. CDR1 and CDR2 from the germline V gene are SGHRS and YFSETQ. Between the trimmed V and J ends, which lost 5 bases and 2 bases, there was a span of 9 bases. The CDR3 spans 13 residues. DNA of the CDR3: TGCGCCAGCAGTGCCGGTAACACAGATACGCAGTATTTT. Translation gives CASSAGNTDTQYF. Filled out from reference TRBV5-1 and TRBJ2-3, the complete variable domain reads KAGVTQTPRYLIKTRGQQVTLSCSPISGHRSVSWYQQTPGQGLQFLFEYFSETQRNKGNFPGRFSGRQFSNSRSEMNVSTLELGDSALYLCASSAGNTDTQYFGPGTRLTVL.

V and J are TRBV6-5 and TRBJ1-6, with 8 bases matching TRBD1. This CDR3 spans 14 amino acids. Germline-derived CDR1 and CDR2 are MNHEY and SVGAGI. V trimming: 6 bases; J trimming: 7 bases; junction bases outside the gene matches: 5. CDR3 region: CASRPGGANSPLHF. The CDR3 region has the DNA TGTGCCAGCAGACCAGGGGGCGCGAATTCACCCCTCCACTTT.

The rearrangement uses TRBV19 and TRBJ1-1, with D unclear. This CDR3 has 14 residues. Germline V gene lookup returns CDR1 LNHDA and CDR2 SQIVND (reference sequence). The ends were cut back, 4 bases at V and 0 bases at J, with 9 bases in the middle. CDR3 nucleotides: TGTGCCAGTAGTAGACTTGCAATGAACACTGAAGCTTTCTTT. It translates to CASSRLAMNTEAFF.

A few counts support this clone. CDR3 nucleotides: TGTGCCAGCAGTTACGGGACATTGAACACTGAAGCTTTCTTT. It encodes CASSYGTLNTEAFF. V usage is TRBV28 and J usage is TRBJ1-1; maybe TRBD1 (6 bases). The CDR3 contains 14 residues. V was clipped by 4 bases and J by 0 bases, with 9 bases between them. Germline loops: CDR1 MDHEN, CDR2 SYDVKM.

The chain recombines TRBV10-3 with TRBJ1-1; 7 nucleotides align to TRBD1. The trim removed 4 bases at V and 6 bases at J, leaving 5 bases unmatched. This CDR3 region has 13 residues. Germline CDR1 and CDR2: ENHRY and SYGVKD. The CDR3 nucleotides read TGTGCCATCAGTGCTGACAGGGTCTCTGAAGCTTTCTTT. This gives the protein CAISADRVSEAFF.

The chain has TRBV4-1 and TRBJ2-4; 9 bases are a match to TRBD1. V lost 1 base and J lost 1; bases outside the gene matches: 5. Per germline, CDR1 MGHRA and CDR2 YSYEKL. This CDR3 is built from 17 residues. The chain's CDR3 is CASSQAGQGFAKNIQYF. Written as DNA, the CDR3 is TGCGCCAGCAGCCAAGCGGGACAGGGATTTGCCAAAAACATTCAGTACTTC.

The rearrangement joins TRBV28 to TRBJ2-7, with 13 bases matching TRBD2. With 6 bases clipped from V and 5 bases from J, the junction kept 7 bases outside the gene matches. The length of the CDR3 is 15 residues. Germline CDR1 is MDHEN and CDR2 is SYDVKM. CDR3 bases: TGTGCCAGCAGACATACTAGCGGGGGGGCCCACGAGCAGTACTTC. This codes for CASRHTSGGAHEQYF.

This clone showed up just once. The chain has TRBV28 and TRBJ1-2; D is unresolved. CDR3 length equals 16 residues. Germline V gene lookup returns CDR1 MDHEN and CDR2 SYDVKM. V dropped 5 bases and J dropped 2 bases, with 18 bases sitting between them. CDR3 DNA sequence: TGTGCCAGCAGTGGGAGGGTCCCCCAAGGGAACTATGGCTACACCTTC. Encoded protein: CASSGRVPQGNYGYTF.